The 20 T cell receptor beta chains reported below all come from one sample, sequenced in a study of early stage breast cancer tumors. TCRdb's copy holds only in-frame clones and misses some; the assay was immunoSEQ multiplex PCR. The table lists 40,000 to 60,000 clones, just under 80% of them singletons. The sample taken for sequencing was blood. Receptors were obtained from a person aged 40 to 49 with breast cancer.

The J gene is TRBJ2-3, the V gene TRBV29-1; D perhaps matches TRBD2 (6 bases). Per germline, CDR1 SQVTM and CDR2 ANQGSEA. Trimming cost V 3 bases and J 2 bases, with 15 bases left between them. The CDR3 contains 15 residues. The CDR3 DNA reads as TGCAGCGTTGACTCGCTGGCGGGATCCACAGATACGCAGTATTTT. The encoded protein is CSVDSLAGSTDTQYF.

V is TRBV5-1 and J is TRBJ2-5; 14 nucleotides align to TRBD2. CDR1 and CDR2 from the germline V gene are SGHRS and YFSETQ. The V and J ends lost 4 bases and 4 bases, in that order; junction bases with no gene match: 6. This CDR3 has 16 residues. Written as DNA, the CDR3 is TGCGCCAGCAGCATGGGACTAGCGGGAGCCGGAGAGACCCAGTACTTC. Its protein product is CASSMGLAGAGETQYF.

The chain joins TRBV19 to TRBJ1-1, with a possible D match to TRBD1 (6 bases). This CDR3 region has 14 residues. Germline loops: CDR1 LNHDA, CDR2 SQIVND (reference sequence). V gave up 5 bases and J gave up 4 bases, with 14 bases separating them. The CDR3 DNA reads as TGTGCCAGTAGTTTTCAGGGGACGGCCACTGAAGCTTTCTTT. It codes for CASSFQGTATEAFF.

The gene calls are TRBV15 and TRBJ2-5; TRBD2 matches 15 bases. Germline trimming cut 5 bases from V and 5 bases from J; bases unmatched to any gene: 12. Germline-derived CDR1 and CDR2 are LNHNV and YYDKDF (reference sequence). CDR3 length: 18 residues. CDR3 DNA: TGTGCCACCAGCCCGCGGACTAGCGGGAGGGCCGTTGGGGAGACCCAGTACTTC. Translating it yields CATSPRTSGRAVGETQYF.

J is TRBJ2-3 and V is TRBV5-1; 7 bases fit TRBD2. The CDR3 is made up of 14 amino acids. The J segment lost 4 bases and the V segment lost 0 bases, leaving 2 bases of the junction unmatched. Germline V lookup: CDR1 SGHRS, CDR2 YFSETQ. The CDR3 sequence is CASSLGTRSDTQYF. As DNA, the CDR3 is TGCGCCAGCAGCTTGGGGACTAGATCAGATACGCAGTATTTT.

This rearrangement joins TRBV19 to TRBJ2-1; 7 positions match TRBD2. This CDR3 is built from 15 residues. Per the germline V gene, CDR1 is LNHDA and CDR2 is SQIVND (reference sequence). The V segment lost 3 bases and the J segment 9 bases; nucleotides outside the gene matches: 11. CDR3 bases: TGTGCCAGTAGTATCACGCGGGAGTTTAGTAGTGAGCAGTTCTTC. Translation gives CASSITREFSSEQFF.

The genes are TRBV11-1 and TRBJ1-2; no definite D call. This CDR3 contains 16 residues. From germline, CDR1 is SGHAT and CDR2 FQDESV (reference sequence). V lost 5 bases and J 2 bases, leaving 18 bases between the germline ends. The CDR3 nucleotides read TGTGCCAGCAGCCCCCCGGCGGCGGATCCGAACTATGGCTACACCTTC. This encodes CASSPPAADPNYGYTF.

V gene TRBV5-5 combines with J gene TRBJ1-2, with no clear D. This CDR3 is 13 amino acids long. CDR1 and CDR2 (germline): SGHKS, YYEKEE (reference sequence). With 6 bases removed from V and 5 bases from J, the gap between germline ends came to 14 bases. The CDR3 here is CASTPGRGYGYTF. The DNA for the CDR3 is TGTGCCAGCACCCCGGGGAGAGGGTATGGCTACACCTTC. Full variable domain (outside the CDR3, taken from reference TRBV5-5 and TRBJ1-2): DAGVTQSPTHLIKTRGQQVTLRCSPISGHKSVSWYQQVLGQGPQFIFQYYEKEERGRGNFPDRFSARQFPNYSSELNVNALLLGDSALYLCASTPGRGYGYTFGSGTRLTVV.

V is TRBV12-5 and J is TRBJ2-1; TRBD2 agrees at 13 bases. The CDR3 loop spans 16 amino acids. V dropped 2 bases and J dropped 8; count of bases not matched to a gene: 6. In germline, CDR1 is LGHNT, CDR2 FRNRAP. CDR3 protein: CASGLWTSGSLDEQFF. In DNA form, the CDR3 reads TGTGCTAGTGGTTTGTGGACTAGCGGGAGTCTAGATGAGCAGTTCTTC.

The chain uses TRBV14 and TRBJ1-4, with 9 positions matching TRBD1. The trim removed 0 bases at V and 6 bases at J, leaving 2 bases unmatched. CDR3 length: 15 amino acids. Germline V gene sequence: CDR1 SGHDN, CDR2 FVKESK. The CDR3 reads CASSQDTGGYEKLFF. The DNA for the CDR3 is TGTGCCAGCAGCCAAGACACAGGGGGCTATGAAAAACTGTTTTTT.

The V gene is TRBV5-1, the J gene TRBJ2-5; 7 positions match TRBD2. The V and J ends lost 2 bases and 5 bases, in that order; junction bases with no gene match: 9. The CDR3 sequence is 15 residues long. Germline lookup yields CDR1 SGHRS and CDR2 YFSETQ. This CDR3 reads CASSFLAGVGETQYF. CDR3 nucleotides: TGCGCCAGCAGCTTTCTCGCGGGAGTGGGTGAGACCCAGTACTTC.

This clone appeared a few times. The chain couples TRBV4-2 to TRBJ2-7; 11 nucleotides align to TRBD2. Germline V gives CDR1 LGHNA, CDR2 YNFKEQ. This CDR3 is 18 amino acids long. Trimming took 6 bases from V and 0 from J; bases not matched to a gene: 13. CDR3 DNA sequence: TGTGCCAGCAGTAGATGGGGGCTAGCGGGAGGAGTCTCCTACGAGCAGTACTTC. This sequence encodes CASSRWGLAGGVSYEQYF.

Turning to this clone: Other DNA sequences in this sample translate to the same CDR3. The CDR3, as DNA: TGCGCCAGCAGCTTGGAGGGGTTAGCGAATCAGCCCCAGCATTTT. Translated: CASSLEGLANQPQHF. The chain has TRBV5-1 and TRBJ1-5; possibly TRBD1 for D (5 bases). Germline assignment: CDR1 SGHRS and CDR2 YFSETQ. The CDR3 length is 15 residues. The V end was cut by 0 bases, the J end by 4 bases, with 11 bases between.

This clone turned up a few times. V and J are TRBV4-1 and TRBJ1-1; 8 bases align to TRBD1. Germline V gives CDR1 MGHRA, CDR2 YSYEKL. Trimming cost V 1 base and J 1 base; bases outside gene matches: 8. This CDR3 is 17 amino acids long. Here the CDR3 reads CASSQGRPGQANTEAFF. Here the CDR3 DNA reads TGCGCCAGCAGCCAAGGGCGACCGGGACAGGCGAACACTGAAGCTTTCTTT.

V usage is TRBV7-2 and J usage is TRBJ2-1; 10 bases match TRBD2. The trim removed 4 bases at V and 7 bases at J, leaving 7 bases unmatched. CDR1 is SGHTA and CDR2 is FQGNSA in the germline V gene. The CDR3 extends over 15 amino acids. CDR3 DNA: TGTGCCAGCAGCTCACGTAGGACTAGCGGTAATGAGCAGTTCTTC. Translating it yields CASSSRRTSGNEQFF. Full variable domain (outside the CDR3, taken from reference TRBV7-2 and TRBJ2-1): GAGVSQSPSNKVTEKGKDVELRCDPISGHTALYWYRQSLGQGLEFLIYFQGNSAPDKSGLPSDRFSAERTGGSVSTLTIQRTQQEDSAVYLCASSSRRTSGNEQFFGPGTRLTVL.

The chain uses TRBV27 and TRBJ1-5; 7 bases are a match to TRBD1. Unmatched junction bases numbered 9, after V lost 5 bases and J lost 5 bases. The CDR3 has 15 residues. In germline, CDR1 is MNHEY, CDR2 SMNVEV (reference sequence). The CDR3 loop is CASSLYRGKDQPQHF. CDR3 nucleotide sequence: TGTGCCAGCAGTCTTTACAGGGGAAAGGATCAGCCCCAGCATTTT.

The chain recombines TRBV11-3 with TRBJ2-5; the D is unclear. Looked up from germline, CDR1 is SGHNT and CDR2 is YENEEA. The V and J ends lost 0 bases and 1 base respectively, with 9 bases between them. This CDR3 is 15 amino acids long. This chain's CDR3 is CASSLDGQLQETQYF. The DNA of the CDR3 is TGTGCCAGCAGCTTAGACGGGCAGCTCCAAGAGACCCAGTACTTC.

J is TRBJ2-1 and V is TRBV11-2; 9 bases align to TRBD2. V trimming: 1 base; J trimming: 10 bases; junction bases outside the gene matches: 5. The CDR3 sequence is 14 residues long. The V gene's germline CDR1 is SGHAT and CDR2 FQNNGV. This chain's CDR3 is CASSLVGLAGEQFF. CDR3 nucleotides: TGTGCCAGCAGCTTAGTCGGGCTAGCGGGAGAGCAGTTCTTC.

The rearrangement joins TRBV6-4 to TRBJ1-4; D not resolved. Deletions cut 4 bases from V and 4 bases from J, with 7 bases between. Germline assignment: CDR1 MRHNA and CDR2 SNTAGT. This CDR3 is built from 13 residues. The CDR3 protein is CASSGTFNEKLFF. The DNA of the CDR3 is TGTGCCAGCAGTGGGACTTTTAATGAAAAACTGTTTTTT.

The count of this clone is one. The rearrangement links TRBV7-6 to TRBJ2-7; 8 nucleotides align to TRBD1. Germline V gene sequence: CDR1 SGHVS, CDR2 FNYEAQ. The V and J ends lost 5 bases and 5 bases, in that order; junction bases with no gene match: 11. CDR3 length equals 15 residues. The CDR3, as DNA: TGTGCCAGCAGCGCCACCCGTGACAGGGGCCACGAGCAGTACTTC. Its translation: CASSATRDRGHEQYF.